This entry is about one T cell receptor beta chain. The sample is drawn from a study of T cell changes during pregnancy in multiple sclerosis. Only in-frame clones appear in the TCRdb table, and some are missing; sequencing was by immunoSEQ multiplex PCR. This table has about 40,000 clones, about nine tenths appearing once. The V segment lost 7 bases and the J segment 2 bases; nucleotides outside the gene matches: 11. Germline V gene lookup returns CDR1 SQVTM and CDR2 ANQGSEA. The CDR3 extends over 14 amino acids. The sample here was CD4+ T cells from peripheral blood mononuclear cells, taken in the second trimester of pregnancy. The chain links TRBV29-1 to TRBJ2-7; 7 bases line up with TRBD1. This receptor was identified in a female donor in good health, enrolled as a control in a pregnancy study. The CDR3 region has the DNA TGCAGCGCATCGGAGACAGGGTGGCCCTACGAGCAGTACTTC. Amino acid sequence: CSASETGWPYEQYF.